A single sample is the source of the 26 T cell receptor beta chains below, sequenced in a study of T cell repertoires in cytomegalovirus infection. TCRdb ran MiXCR on the reads and lists one entry per CDR3 protein. The table records approximately 990,000 distinct CDR3 sequences, more than 25% of them present only once. The antigens these receptors bind are not known. The specimen comprised cultured CD8+ T cells from PBMCs, sampled from culture after CMV antigen stimulation. These receptors were collected from a human donor in good health (CMV status not recorded). Some clones in this sample may be carry-over from other donors' samples.

The sample holds a few counts of this clonotype. The chain joins TRBV6-5 to TRBJ2-3; D could derive from TRBD1 or TRBD2 (5 bases each). CDR1 and CDR2 (germline): MNHEY, SVGAGI. This CDR3 spans 16 amino acids. Trimming removed 2 bases from V and 2 bases from J, with 14 bases in between. CDR3 protein: CASSYSTGPYTDTQYF. Here the CDR3 DNA reads TGTGCCAGCAGTTACAGCACGGGGCCCTACACAGATACGCAGTATTTT.

This clonotype was picked up a small number of times. V usage is TRBV7-2 and J usage is TRBJ2-2, with 8 nucleotides matching TRBD2. This CDR3 comprises 17 residues. Trimming at V came to 6 bases and at J to 0 bases, leaving 9 bases not matched to a gene. Germline loops: CDR1 SGHTA, CDR2 FQGNSA. CDR3 loop: CASRPTLTSANTGELFF. The DNA of the CDR3 is TGTGCCAGCAGACCCACGTTGACTAGCGCGAACACCGGGGAGCTGTTTTTT. Drawing the rest from reference TRBV7-2 and TRBJ2-2, the complete variable domain is GAGVSQSPSNKVTEKGKDVELRCDPISGHTALYWYRQSLGQGLEFLIYFQGNSAPDKSGLPSDRFSAERTGGSVSTLTIQRTQQEDSAVYLCASRPTLTSANTGELFFGEGSRLTVL.

The rearrangement links TRBV6-2 or TRBV6-3 to TRBJ2-2, with TRBD2 identical over 9 bases. Germline trimming cut 2 bases from V and 1 base from J; bases unmatched to any gene: 5. The CDR3 is made up of 17 amino acids. Per germline, CDR1 MNHEY and CDR2 SVGEGT. The CDR3 protein is CASSYPLAGENTGELFF. As DNA, the CDR3 is TGTGCCAGCAGTTACCCTTTAGCGGGGGAGAACACCGGGGAGCTGTTTTTT.

About this clonotype: This clone may be a read error of a much larger clone one base away. The chain couples TRBV5-8 to TRBJ1-1, with D unresolved. This CDR3 has 11 residues. Trimming stripped 5 bases from V and 3 bases from J, with 5 bases between. Germline V gene data show CDR1 as SGHTS and CDR2 as YDEGEE. The CDR3, as DNA: TGTGCCAGCAGGATTGACACTGAAGCTTTCTTT. It codes for CASRIDTEAFF.

This clonotype showed up just a few times. The V and J genes are TRBV2 and TRBJ2-2; D unclear. Germline loops: CDR1 SNHLY, CDR2 FYNNEI. This CDR3 spans 13 amino acids. The ends were cut back, 8 bases at V and 2 bases at J, with 9 bases in the middle. The CDR3 is CASCSENTGELFF. CDR3 bases: TGTGCCAGCTGTTCAGAAAACACCGGGGAGCTGTTTTTT.

This clonotype has at least ten counts. The CDR3 region is CASSQRTATLGMNTEAFF. DNA of the CDR3: TGTGCCAGCAGCCAACGGACAGCTACTCTGGGGATGAACACTGAAGCTTTCTTT. V is TRBV7-9 and J is TRBJ1-1; D perhaps matches TRBD1 (6 bases). There are 18 residues in the CDR3. Deletions cut 5 bases from V and 0 bases from J, with 22 bases between. The V gene's germline CDR1 is SEHNR and CDR2 FQNEAQ (reference sequence).

This clonotype has a count of ten or more. The chain employs TRBV6-1 and TRBJ1-4; D is perhaps TRBD1 (6 bases). V shed 2 bases and J shed 7 bases, with 14 bases lying between them. CDR1 MNHNS and CDR2 SASEGT come from the germline V gene. The CDR3 totals 15 residues. CDR3 sequence: CASSERGRGAEKLFF. The CDR3 bases are TGTGCCAGCAGTGAAAGAGGCAGGGGTGCTGAAAAACTGTTTTTT.

This clonotype was recorded a few times. The gene calls are TRBV6-1 and TRBJ2-7; 9 bases fit TRBD1. The germline CDR1 and CDR2 sequences are MNHNS and SASEGT. The V and J ends lost 6 bases and 0 bases, in that order; junction bases with no gene match: 9. This CDR3 comprises 16 residues. The CDR3 sequence: CASSPTGTGSSYEQYV. The CDR3 DNA sequence: TGTGCCAGCAGCCCTACCGGGACAGGGAGCTCCTACGAGCAGTACGTC.

At least ten counts were recorded for this clonotype. The chain uses TRBV7-6 and TRBJ2-5, with TRBD1 matching over 11 bases. The CDR3 extends over 16 amino acids. The V and J ends lost 4 bases and 4 bases, in that order; junction bases with no gene match: 8. Germline lookup yields CDR1 SGHVS and CDR2 FNYEAQ. CDR3 DNA sequence: TGTGCCAGCAGCTCCTGGACAGGGGGCAAGGGAGAGACCCAGTACTTC. Encoded protein: CASSSWTGGKGETQYF.

This clonotype was counted only a few times. The CDR3 sequence is CASSADMGRGEQFF. CDR3 nucleotides: TGTGCCAGTAGTGCAGACATGGGGCGAGGTGAGCAGTTCTTC. V gene TRBV19 combines with J gene TRBJ2-1; a weak D match, TRBD1 (5 bases). This CDR3 region has 14 residues. Trimming took off 5 bases at V and 9 bases at J, with 17 bases between the two ends. Germline V gene lookup returns CDR1 LNHDA and CDR2 SQIVND (reference sequence).

V is TRBV2 and J is TRBJ2-1, with 9 positions matching TRBD2. Germline V gene sequence: CDR1 SNHLY, CDR2 FYNNEI. The CDR3 extends over 18 amino acids. The V gene end was trimmed by 2 bases and the J gene end by 1 base; junction bases not matched to a gene: 9. CDR3 DNA: TGTGCCAGCAGTGAAATCGGCGGGGGGGCCGATTCCTACAATGAGCAGTTCTTC. It specifies CASSEIGGGADSYNEQFF.

In DNA, the CDR3 is TGTGCCAGCAGCTATGGAGGGGGGGCCGGGGAGACCCAGTACTTC. Translated, it gives CASSYGGGAGETQYF. V and J are TRBV7-3 and TRBJ2-5; possible D gene TRBD2, 7 bases. Trimming cost V 4 bases and J 5 bases, with 17 bases left between them. This CDR3 region has 15 residues. Germline V gene lookup returns CDR1 SGHTA and CDR2 FQGTGA.

Turning to this clonotype: The junction departs from the called germline gene at one end, perhaps through a read error. Here the CDR3 reads CASRGPKNIQHF. Here the CDR3 DNA reads TGTGCCAGTAGGGGACCCAAAAACATTCAGCACTTC. The V and J genes are TRBV27 and TRBJ2-4, with D perhaps given as TRBD1 or TRBD2 (5 bases each). This CDR3 is 12 amino acids long. From germline, CDR1 is MNHEY and CDR2 SMNVEV (reference sequence).

The chain combines TRBV5-1 with TRBJ2-7; no clear D gene. This CDR3 has 15 residues. In germline, CDR1 is SGHRS, CDR2 YFSETQ. V was trimmed by 0 bases and J by 2 bases, leaving 12 bases between them. This chain's CDR3 is CASSLGESSTYEQYF. CDR3 in DNA: TGCGCCAGCAGCTTGGGAGAATCGTCTACCTACGAGCAGTACTTC.

The chain joins TRBV4-1 to TRBJ2-1, with D perhaps TRBD2 (5 bases). V lost 1 base and J 0 bases, leaving 10 bases between the germline ends. CDR1 is MGHRA, CDR2 YSYEKL, per germline. This CDR3 has 16 amino acids. The CDR3 nucleotides are TGCGCCAGCAGCCAAGTTCGGGGTAGCTCCTACAATGAGCAGTTCTTC. Translation: CASSQVRGSSYNEQFF.

V usage is TRBV4-1 and J usage is TRBJ2-7; unclear D gene. The CDR3 loop spans 13 amino acids. Trimming cost V 1 base and J 6 bases, with 10 bases left between them. CDR1 is MGHRA, CDR2 YSYEKL, per germline. This CDR3 reads CASSQVDWSEQYF. CDR3 nucleotides: TGCGCCAGCAGCCAAGTAGATTGGAGCGAGCAGTACTTC.

This clonotype was detected a few times. V usage is TRBV5-6 and J usage is TRBJ2-3, with 12 bases aligning to TRBD2. The ends lost 4 bases at V and 0 bases at J; junction bases unmatched: 6. CDR1 is SGHDT, CDR2 YYEEEE, per germline. CDR3 length equals 17 residues. The CDR3 DNA reads TGTGCCAGCAGCAGGACTAGCGGGGCCTCTAGCACAGATACGCAGTATTTT. It is translated as CASSRTSGASSTDTQYF.

This sequence joins TRBV15 and TRBJ2-5; 9 bases match TRBD1. Looked up from germline, CDR1 is LNHNV and CDR2 is YYDKDF (reference sequence). The CDR3 is 14 amino acids. V lost 1 base to trimming and J lost 5 bases; unmatched junction nucleotides: 2. DNA of the CDR3: TGTGCCACCAGCAGAGTTGGGACAGGGGAGACCCAGTACTTC. This encodes CATSRVGTGETQYF. The whole variable domain, remainder taken from reference TRBV15 and TRBJ2-5, is DAMVIQNPRYQVTQFGKPVTLSCSQTLNHNVMYWYQQKSSQAPKLLFHYYDKDFNNEADTPDNFQSRRPNTSFCFLDIRSPGLGDTAMYLCATSRVGTGETQYFGPGTRLLVL.

The chain carries TRBV4-2 and TRBJ1-6, with D possibly TRBD1 on 5 matching bases. The CDR3 runs 15 residues. Germline V gives CDR1 LGHNA, CDR2 YNFKEQ. The V and J ends lost 1 base and 8 bases respectively, with 12 bases between them. The CDR3, as DNA: TGTGCCAGCAGCCAAGCTCCAGGGCGGGATTCACCCCTCCACTTT. Translated: CASSQAPGRDSPLHF.

A remark on this clonotype: A much more abundant neighbour one base away suggests this may be a read error. The CDR3 DNA reads TGTGCCAGCAGCTCCCGGACCGGACCTAACTACGATGAGCAGTTCTTC. Residues: CASSSRTGPNYDEQFF. V usage is TRBV7-6 and J usage is TRBJ2-1; D uncertain. Germline V gene data show CDR1 as SGHVS and CDR2 as FNYEAQ. The CDR3 contains 16 residues.

The sample holds a few counts of this clonotype. This chain joins TRBV12-3 or TRBV12-4 and TRBJ2-3, with 12 bases fitting TRBD1. CDR3 length: 15 residues. V dropped 5 bases and J dropped 6; count of bases not matched to a gene: 6. The CDR3 here is CASSPGTGGRDTQYF. In DNA form, the CDR3 reads TGTGCCAGCAGTCCAGGGACAGGGGGCCGGGATACGCAGTATTTT.

This clonotype was seen a single time. The chain has TRBV20-1 and TRBJ2-7; TRBD1 might be the D (5 bases). The CDR3 has 12 amino acids. Trimming took off 5 bases at V and 6 bases at J, with 14 bases between the two ends. The V gene's germline CDR1 is DFQATT and CDR2 SNEGSKA (reference sequence). This CDR3 reads CSAPQEWGEQYF. CDR3 nucleotide sequence: TGCAGTGCTCCACAGGAATGGGGCGAGCAGTACTTC.

In this sample, this clonotype turned up a few times. The chain combines TRBV11-2 with TRBJ2-1; 9 bases agree with TRBD1. Germline V gene sequence: CDR1 SGHAT, CDR2 FQNNGV. CDR3 size: 16 residues. With V trimmed by 4 bases and J by 2 bases, 6 bases remained unmatched. The CDR3 region is CASSSPGTGTYNEQFF. Written as DNA, the CDR3 is TGTGCCAGCAGCTCGCCCGGGACAGGGACCTACAATGAGCAGTTCTTC.

This clonotype was seen more than once but under ten times. The chain has TRBV12-3 or TRBV12-4 and TRBJ2-5, with TRBD2 matching over 8 bases. With V trimmed by 6 bases and J by 10 bases, 10 bases remained unmatched. The CDR3 runs 13 residues. CDR3 sequence (DNA): TGTGCCAGCAGCCCGGGACTAGTGGTAATCCAGTACTTC. Translation: CASSPGLVVIQYF.

There are a few counts of this clonotype. The J gene is TRBJ2-1, the V gene TRBV6-2 or TRBV6-3; a possible D gene is TRBD1 (5 bases). The CDR3 consists of 14 residues. Between the trimmed V and J ends, which lost 6 bases and 6 bases, there was a span of 15 bases. Germline-derived CDR1 and CDR2 are MNHEY and SVGEGT. This CDR3 reads CASSPSRAGNEQFF. The CDR3 DNA reads TGTGCCAGCAGCCCCTCCAGGGCAGGCAATGAGCAGTTCTTC.

The chain has TRBV12-5 and TRBJ1-1; tentatively, D is TRBD1 (6 bases). The germline V gene encodes CDR1 LGHNT and CDR2 FRNRAP. The CDR3 length is 14 residues. Trimming shortened V by 7 bases and J by 1 base, and 13 bases separated the two germline ends. DNA for the CDR3: TGTGCTAGTGCTACAGGGAGTGGGAACACTGAAGCTTTCTTT. Protein product: CASATGSGNTEAFF.